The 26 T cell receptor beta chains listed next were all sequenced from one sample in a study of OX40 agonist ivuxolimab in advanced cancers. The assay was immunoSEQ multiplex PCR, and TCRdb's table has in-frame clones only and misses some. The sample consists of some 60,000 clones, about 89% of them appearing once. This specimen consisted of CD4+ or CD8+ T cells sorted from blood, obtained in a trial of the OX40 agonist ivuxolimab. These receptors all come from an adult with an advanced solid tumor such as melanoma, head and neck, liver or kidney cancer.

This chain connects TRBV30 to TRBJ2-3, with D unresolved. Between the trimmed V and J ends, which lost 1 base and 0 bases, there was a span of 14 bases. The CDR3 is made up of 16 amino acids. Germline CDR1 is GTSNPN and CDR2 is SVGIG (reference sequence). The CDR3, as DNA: TGTGCCTGGAGTGAACCGGCCCGTGCTAGCACAGATACGCAGTATTTT. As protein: CAWSEPARASTDTQYF.

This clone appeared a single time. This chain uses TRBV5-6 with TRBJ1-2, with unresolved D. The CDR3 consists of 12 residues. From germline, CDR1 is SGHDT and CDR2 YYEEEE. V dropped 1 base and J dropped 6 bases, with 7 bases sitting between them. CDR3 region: CASSLCGDGYTF. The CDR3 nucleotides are TGTGCCAGCAGCTTGTGTGGGGATGGCTACACCTTC.

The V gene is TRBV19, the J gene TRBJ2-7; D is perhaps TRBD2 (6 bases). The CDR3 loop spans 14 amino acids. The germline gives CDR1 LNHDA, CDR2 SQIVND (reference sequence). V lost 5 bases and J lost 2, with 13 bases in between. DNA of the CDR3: TGTGCCAGTAGTCCTAGCGTATACACCTACGAGCAGTACTTC. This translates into CASSPSVYTYEQYF. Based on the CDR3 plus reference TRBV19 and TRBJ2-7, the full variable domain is DGGITQSPKYLFRKEGQNVTLSCEQNLNHDAMYWYRQDPGQGLRLIYYSQIVNDFQKGDIAEGYSVSREKKESFPLTVTSAQKNPTAFYLCASSPSVYTYEQYFGPGTRLTVT.

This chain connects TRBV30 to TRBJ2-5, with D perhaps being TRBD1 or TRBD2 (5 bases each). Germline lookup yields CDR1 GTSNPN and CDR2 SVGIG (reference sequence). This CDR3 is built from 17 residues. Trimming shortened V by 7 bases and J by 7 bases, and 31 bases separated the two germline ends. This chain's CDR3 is CAFNTRGQRGLGGTQYF. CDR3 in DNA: TGTGCCTTCAATACGAGGGGCCAGCGCGGATTGGGCGGGACCCAGTACTTC.

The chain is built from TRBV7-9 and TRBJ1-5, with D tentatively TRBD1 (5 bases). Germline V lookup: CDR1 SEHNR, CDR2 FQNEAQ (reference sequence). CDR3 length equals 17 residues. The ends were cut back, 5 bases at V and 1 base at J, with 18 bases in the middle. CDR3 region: CASSPGGLVGSNQPQHF. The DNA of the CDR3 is TGTGCCAGCAGCCCCGGGGGGTTAGTGGGGAGCAATCAGCCCCAGCATTTT.

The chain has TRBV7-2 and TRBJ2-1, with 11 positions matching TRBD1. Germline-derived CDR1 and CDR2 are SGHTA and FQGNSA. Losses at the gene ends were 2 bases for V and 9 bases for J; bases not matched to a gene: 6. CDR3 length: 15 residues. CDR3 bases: TGTGCCAGCAGCTTAAGAGGGACAGGGGGAGGTGAGCAGTTCTTC. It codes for CASSLRGTGGGEQFF.

In nucleotides, the CDR3 is TGTGCCAGCAAACCGGACAGGGGGAACATTCAGTACTTC. Protein sequence: CASKPDRGNIQYF. This chain uses TRBV2 with TRBJ2-4, with 10 bases aligning to TRBD1. This CDR3 is built from 13 residues. CDR1 is SNHLY and CDR2 is FYNNEI in the germline V gene. V shed 7 bases and J 7 bases; nucleotides not matched to a gene: 4.

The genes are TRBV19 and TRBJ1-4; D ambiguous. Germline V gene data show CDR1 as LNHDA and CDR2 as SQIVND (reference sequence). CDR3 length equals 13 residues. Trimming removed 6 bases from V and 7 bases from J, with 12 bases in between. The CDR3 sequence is CASSPSFFEKLFF. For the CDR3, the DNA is TGTGCCAGTAGCCCCTCCTTTTTTGAAAAACTGTTTTTT.

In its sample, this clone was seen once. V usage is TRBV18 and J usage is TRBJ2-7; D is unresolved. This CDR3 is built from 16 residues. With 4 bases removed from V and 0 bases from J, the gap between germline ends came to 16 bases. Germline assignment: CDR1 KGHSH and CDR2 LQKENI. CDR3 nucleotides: TGTGCCAGCTCACGGTCTGGTGTCTCCAGCTCCTACGAGCAGTACTTC. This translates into CASSRSGVSSSYEQYF.

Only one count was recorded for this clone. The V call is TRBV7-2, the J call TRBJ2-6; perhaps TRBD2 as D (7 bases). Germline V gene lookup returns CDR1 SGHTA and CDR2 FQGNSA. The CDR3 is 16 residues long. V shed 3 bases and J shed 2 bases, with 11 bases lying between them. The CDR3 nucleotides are TGTGCCAGCAGCTTCATAGGGGGGGCTGGGGCCAACGTCCTGACTTTC. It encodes CASSFIGGAGANVLTF.

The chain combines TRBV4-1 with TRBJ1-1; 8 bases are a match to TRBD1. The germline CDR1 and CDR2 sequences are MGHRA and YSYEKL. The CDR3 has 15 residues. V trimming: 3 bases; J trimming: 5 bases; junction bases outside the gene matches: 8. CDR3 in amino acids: CASSHNNQGATEAFF. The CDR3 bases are TGCGCCAGCAGCCATAACAATCAGGGGGCGACTGAAGCTTTCTTT.

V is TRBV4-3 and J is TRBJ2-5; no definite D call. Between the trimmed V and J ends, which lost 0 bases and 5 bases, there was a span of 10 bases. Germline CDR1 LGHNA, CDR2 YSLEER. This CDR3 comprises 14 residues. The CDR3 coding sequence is TGCGCCAGCAGCCAAGAGATGGGATTGGAGACCCAGTACTTC. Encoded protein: CASSQEMGLETQYF.

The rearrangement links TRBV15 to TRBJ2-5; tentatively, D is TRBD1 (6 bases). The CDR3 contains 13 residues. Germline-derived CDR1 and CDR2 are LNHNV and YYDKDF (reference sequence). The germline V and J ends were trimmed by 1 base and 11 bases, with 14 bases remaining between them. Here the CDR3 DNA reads TGTGCCACCAGCAGAGTGGGGGCAGGAGAGCAGTACTTC. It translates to CATSRVGAGEQYF.

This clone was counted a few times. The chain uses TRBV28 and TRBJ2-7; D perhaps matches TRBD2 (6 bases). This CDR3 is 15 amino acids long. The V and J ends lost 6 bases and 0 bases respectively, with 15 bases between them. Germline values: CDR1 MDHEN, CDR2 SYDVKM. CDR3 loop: CASSSYGGFSYEQYF. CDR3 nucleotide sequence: TGTGCCAGCAGCTCGTACGGGGGATTCTCCTACGAGCAGTACTTC.

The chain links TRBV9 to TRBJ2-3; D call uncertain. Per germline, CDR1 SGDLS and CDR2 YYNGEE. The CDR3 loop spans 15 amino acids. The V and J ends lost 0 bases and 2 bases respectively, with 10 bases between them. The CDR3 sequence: CASSVGKVTTDTQYF. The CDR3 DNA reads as TGTGCCAGCAGCGTAGGAAAAGTGACCACAGATACGCAGTATTTT.

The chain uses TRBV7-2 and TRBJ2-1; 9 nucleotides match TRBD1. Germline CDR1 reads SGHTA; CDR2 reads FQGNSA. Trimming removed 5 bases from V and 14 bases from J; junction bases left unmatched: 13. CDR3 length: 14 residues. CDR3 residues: CASSQLGRDREKFF. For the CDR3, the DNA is TGTGCCAGCAGCCAGCTAGGCCGGGACAGGGAAAAGTTCTTC.

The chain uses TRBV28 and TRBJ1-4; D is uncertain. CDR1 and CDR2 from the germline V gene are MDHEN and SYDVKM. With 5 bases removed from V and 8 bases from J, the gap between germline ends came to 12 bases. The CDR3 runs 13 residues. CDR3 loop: CASSPLRGEKLFF. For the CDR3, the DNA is TGTGCCAGCAGTCCTCTGAGAGGCGAAAAACTGTTTTTT.

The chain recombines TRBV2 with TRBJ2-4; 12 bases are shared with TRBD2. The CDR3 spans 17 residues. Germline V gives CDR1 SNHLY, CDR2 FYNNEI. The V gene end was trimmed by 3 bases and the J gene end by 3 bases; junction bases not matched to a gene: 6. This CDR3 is CASSDRLAGAGKNIQYF. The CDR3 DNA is TGTGCCAGCAGTGATAGACTAGCGGGAGCGGGCAAAAACATTCAGTACTTC.

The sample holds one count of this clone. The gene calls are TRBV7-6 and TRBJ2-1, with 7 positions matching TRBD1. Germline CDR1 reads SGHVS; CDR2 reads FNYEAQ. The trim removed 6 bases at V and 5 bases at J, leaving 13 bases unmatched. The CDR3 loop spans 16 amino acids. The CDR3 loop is CASSSPPGQRDNEQFF. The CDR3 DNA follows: TGTGCCAGCAGTTCACCTCCGGGACAGAGAGACAATGAGCAGTTCTTC. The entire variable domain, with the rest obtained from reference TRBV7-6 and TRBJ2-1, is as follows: GAGVSQSPRYKVTKRGQDVALRCDPISGHVSLYWYRQALGQGPEFLTYFNYEAQQDKSGLPNDRFSAERPEGSISTLTIQRTEQRDSAMYRCASSSPPGQRDNEQFFGPGTRLTVL.

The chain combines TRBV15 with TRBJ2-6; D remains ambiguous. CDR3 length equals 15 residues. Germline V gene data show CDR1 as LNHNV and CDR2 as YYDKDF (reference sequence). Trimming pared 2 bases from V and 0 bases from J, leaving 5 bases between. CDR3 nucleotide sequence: TGTGCCACCAGCAGAAGGGTCTCTGGGGCCAACGTCCTGACTTTC. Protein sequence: CATSRRVSGANVLTF.

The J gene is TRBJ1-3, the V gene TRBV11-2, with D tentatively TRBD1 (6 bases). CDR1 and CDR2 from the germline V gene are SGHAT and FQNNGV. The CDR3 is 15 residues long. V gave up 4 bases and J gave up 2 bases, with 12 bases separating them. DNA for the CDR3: TGTGCCAGCAGCTCCTCCGGGACACCTGGAAACACCATATATTTT. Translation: CASSSSGTPGNTIYF. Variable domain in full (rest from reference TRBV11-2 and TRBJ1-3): EAGVAQSPRYKIIEKRQSVAFWCNPISGHATLYWYQQILGQGPKLLIQFQNNGVVDDSQLPKDRFSAERLKGVDSTLKIQPAKLEDSAVYLCASSSSGTPGNTIYFGEGSWLTVV.

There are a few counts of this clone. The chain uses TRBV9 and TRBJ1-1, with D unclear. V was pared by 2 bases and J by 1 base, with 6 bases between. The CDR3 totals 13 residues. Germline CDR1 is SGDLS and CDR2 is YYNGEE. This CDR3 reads CASSVAGNTEAFF. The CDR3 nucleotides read TGTGCCAGCAGCGTTGCGGGGAACACTGAAGCTTTCTTT.

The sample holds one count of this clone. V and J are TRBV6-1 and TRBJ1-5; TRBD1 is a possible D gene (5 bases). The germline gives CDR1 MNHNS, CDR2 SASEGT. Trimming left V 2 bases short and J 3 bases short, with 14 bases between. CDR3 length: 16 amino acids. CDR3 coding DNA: TGTGCCAGCAGTGAATTCGGGTTGGGGACCAATCAGCCCCAGCATTTT. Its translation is CASSEFGLGTNQPQHF.

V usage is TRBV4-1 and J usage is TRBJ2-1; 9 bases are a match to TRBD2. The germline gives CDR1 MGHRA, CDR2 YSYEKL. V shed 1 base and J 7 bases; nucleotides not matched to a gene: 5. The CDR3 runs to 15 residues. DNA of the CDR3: TGCGCCAGCAGCCAAGTGGGCGGGAGGGGGAATGAGCAGTTCTTC. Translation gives CASSQVGGRGNEQFF.

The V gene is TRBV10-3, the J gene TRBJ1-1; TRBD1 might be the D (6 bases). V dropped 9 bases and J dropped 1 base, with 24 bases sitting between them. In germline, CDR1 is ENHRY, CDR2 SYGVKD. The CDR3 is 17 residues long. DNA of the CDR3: TGTGCCATGGTCAACTCGGGACATTCGAGGGGGAACACTGAAGCTTTCTTT. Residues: CAMVNSGHSRGNTEAFF.

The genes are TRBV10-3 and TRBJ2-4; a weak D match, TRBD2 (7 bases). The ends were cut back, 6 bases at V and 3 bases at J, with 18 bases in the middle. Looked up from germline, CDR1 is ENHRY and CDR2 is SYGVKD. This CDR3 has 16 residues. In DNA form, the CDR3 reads TGTGCCATCAGGCCTTCTGGGAGGGGGGGCAAAAACATTCAGTACTTC. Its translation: CAIRPSGRGGKNIQYF.